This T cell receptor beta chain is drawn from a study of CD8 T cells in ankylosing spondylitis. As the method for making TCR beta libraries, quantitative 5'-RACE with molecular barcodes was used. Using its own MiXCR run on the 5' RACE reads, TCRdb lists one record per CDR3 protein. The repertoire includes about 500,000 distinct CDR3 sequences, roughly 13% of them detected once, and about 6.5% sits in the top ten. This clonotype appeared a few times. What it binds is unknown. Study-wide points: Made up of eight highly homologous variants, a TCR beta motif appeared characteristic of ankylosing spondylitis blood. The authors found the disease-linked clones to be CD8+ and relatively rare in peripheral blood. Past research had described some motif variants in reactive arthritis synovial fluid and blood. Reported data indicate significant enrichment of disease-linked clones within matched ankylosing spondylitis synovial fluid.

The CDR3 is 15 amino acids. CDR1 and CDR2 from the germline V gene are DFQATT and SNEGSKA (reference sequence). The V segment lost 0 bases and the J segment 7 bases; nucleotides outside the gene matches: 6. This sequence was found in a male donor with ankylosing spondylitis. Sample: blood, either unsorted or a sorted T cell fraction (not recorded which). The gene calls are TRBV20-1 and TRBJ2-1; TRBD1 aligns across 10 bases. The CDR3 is CSARDGGTGENEQFF. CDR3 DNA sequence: TGCAGTGCTAGAGACGGGGGGACAGGGGAAAATGAGCAGTTCTTC.